Sequencing of this TCR beta chain was carried out in a study of blood T cell repertoires in COVID-19. There are 11 residues in the CDR3. Trimming pared 1 base from V and 9 bases from J, leaving 4 bases between. Germline assignment: CDR1 SGHTA and CDR2 FQGNSA. Sequenced by immunoSEQ multiplex PCR; TCRdb stores in-frame clones only, minus some. In the table there are around 200,000 clones, about 88% of which are singletons. The receptor was isolated from a man between 18 and 29 years old with active or convalescent COVID-19. The genes are TRBV7-2 and TRBJ2-1; D is uncertain. Sequenced input: peripheral blood. CDR3 nucleotides: TGTGCCAGCAGCTTAGTTAGTGAGCAGTTCTTC. Its protein product is CASSLVSEQFF.